This T cell receptor beta chain is drawn from a study of neurological immune-mediated disorders. The cDNA was generated through 5'RACE incorporating 10-nucleotide random UMIs. Sequencing of 15-18 subjects in each run yielded over 180 million TCR-beta sequences. TCRdb re-called the 5' RACE reads with MiXCR, one entry per CDR3 protein. Of 28,000 or so distinct CDR3 sequences listed, 20% to 25% were seen once; the top ten hold around 16%. This clonotype was seen at least ten times. Unmatched junction bases numbered 6, after V lost 3 bases and J lost 4 bases. The CDR3 is 14 amino acids. CDR1 and CDR2 (germline): DFQATT, SNEGSKA (reference sequence). The study used blood bank volunteers in Maryland, USA, as healthy controls.

The TCR comes from a woman between 55 and 75 years old in good health. The rearrangement uses TRBV20-1 and TRBJ1-1; 9 positions agree with TRBD1. Sequencing input: PBMCs. Here the CDR3 DNA reads TGCAGTGCTAGGCCTGGGACAGGGATCACTGAAGCTTTCTTT. It codes for CSARPGTGITEAFF.